This T cell receptor beta chain was identified during a study of blood T cell repertoires in COVID-19. Study-wide context: Samples taken during acute and convalescent COVID-19 were collected in the United States, Italy and Spain. PBMCs, B-cell-depleted T cells, or T cells were the source of the cDNA or gDNA that made up the material.

Original processing notes: Counts of nucleated cells, estimated from reference gene primer amplification, were obtained. Method: immunoSEQ multiplex PCR; TCRdb's copy keeps in-frame clones and lacks some. V and J calls and clone size are given by that table; D and trimming were obtained from the DNA. The sample includes 110,000 to 150,000 clones, 75% to 90% of them seen just once. The receptor comes from a woman between 50 and 59 years old with acute or convalescent COVID-19. Material for sequencing was peripheral blood.

CDR3 sequence reads: CASSFNELAGNEQYF. In nucleotides, the CDR3 is TGTGCCAGCAGCTTTAACGAACTAGCGGGAAACGAGCAGTACTTC. V gene TRBV7-6 combines with J gene TRBJ2-7; 10 bases map to TRBD2. Germline CDR1 and CDR2: SGHVS and FNYEAQ. The CDR3 totals 15 residues. V dropped 3 bases and J dropped 5; count of bases not matched to a gene: 7.